One sample yielded the 15 T cell receptor beta chains listed below, sequenced in a study of T-cell memory formation after mild COVID-19. TCRdb redid the calling of the 5' RACE reads with MiXCR, one entry per CDR3 protein. The sample holds around 180,000 distinct CDR3 sequences, approximately 18% seen once. What was sequenced was PBMCs or a T cell subset sorted from them (not recorded which). The receptors stem from a young man who had mild COVID-19 (a few samples of this study predate the infection). Cell type and time point are not known.

This clonotype was seen a few times. The rearrangement joins TRBV5-8 to TRBJ2-3; no clear D gene. V dropped 1 base and J dropped 2 bases, with 14 bases sitting between them. The CDR3 covers 16 residues. The germline V gene has CDR1 SGHTS and CDR2 YDEGEE. The CDR3 region is CASSLRPVSHTDTQYF. Written as DNA, the CDR3 is TGTGCCAGCAGCTTGAGGCCGGTTAGCCACACAGATACGCAGTATTTT.

The chain uses TRBV3-1 and TRBJ2-3, with 8 positions matching TRBD2. V shed 4 bases and J 5 bases; nucleotides not matched to a gene: 8. This CDR3 contains 15 residues. The germline CDR1 and CDR2 sequences are LGHDT and YNNKEL (reference sequence). The CDR3 coding sequence is TGTGCCAGCAGCCGGTCCCCGGGGGGGCAAGATACGCAGTATTTT. Translation gives CASSRSPGGQDTQYF.

This clonotype appeared a few times. The gene calls are TRBV7-2 and TRBJ2-1, with 7 bases identical to TRBD2. There are 13 residues in the CDR3. CDR1 and CDR2 from the germline V gene are SGHTA and FQGNSA. Trimming at V came to 5 bases and at J to 8 bases, leaving 6 bases not matched to a gene. The CDR3 nucleotides are TGTGCCAGCAGCACAAGCGGGGTCTATGAGCAGTTCTTC. This sequence encodes CASSTSGVYEQFF.

This clonotype was detected a few times. This chain links TRBV9 with TRBJ1-2; D ambiguous. Germline V gene sequence: CDR1 SGDLS, CDR2 YYNGEE. The CDR3 covers 14 residues. The ends were cut back, 0 bases at V and 5 bases at J, with 11 bases in the middle. This chain's CDR3 is CASSVGVGWYGYTF. CDR3 in DNA: TGTGCCAGCAGCGTAGGTGTGGGGTGGTATGGCTACACCTTC.

The genes are TRBV29-1 and TRBJ2-1; 9 bases agree with TRBD2. Losses at the gene ends were 4 bases for V and 3 bases for J; bases not matched to a gene: 1. This CDR3 spans 13 amino acids. Germline V gives CDR1 SQVTM, CDR2 ANQGSEA. CDR3 in amino acids: CSVVTSGYNEQFF. DNA of the CDR3: TGCAGCGTTGTGACTAGCGGCTACAATGAGCAGTTCTTC.

This clonotype came up a few times. The chain employs TRBV10-3 and TRBJ1-6; 7 positions agree with TRBD1. Germline V CDR1 and CDR2: ENHRY, SYGVKD. J gave up 0 bases and V 8 bases, and 7 bases lay outside the gene matches. This CDR3 is built from 16 residues. CDR3 protein: CAIRPGQSSYNSPLHF. The DNA for the CDR3 is TGTGCCATCCGACCGGGACAGAGCTCCTATAATTCACCCCTCCACTTT.

V usage is TRBV6-2 or TRBV6-3 and J usage is TRBJ1-2; D not resolved. V lost 4 bases and J lost 4, with 25 bases in between. This CDR3 has 18 residues. The germline gives CDR1 MNHEY, CDR2 SVGEGT. The CDR3, as DNA: TGTGCCAGCAGTTTTGGTCGTAGTCGCGCGCGGGAAGGCTATGGCTACACCTTC. Protein product: CASSFGRSRAREGYGYTF.

The rearrangement links TRBV5-1 to TRBJ1-1; TRBD1 matches at 9 bases. This CDR3 is built from 14 residues. The V segment lost 2 bases and the J segment 5 bases; nucleotides outside the gene matches: 4. The germline V gene encodes CDR1 SGHRS and CDR2 YFSETQ. For the CDR3, the DNA is TGCGCCAGCAGCTTAGGGACAGGGTCGACTGAAGCTTTCTTT. This gives the protein CASSLGTGSTEAFF.

This clonotype showed up just a few times. V usage is TRBV29-1 and J usage is TRBJ1-1; D remains ambiguous. This CDR3 region has 13 residues. The V and J ends lost 5 bases and 7 bases respectively, with 17 bases between them. The germline V gene encodes CDR1 SQVTM and CDR2 ANQGSEA. The CDR3 DNA reads TGCAGCGTTTTGATCCCTGCGACCCATGAAGCTTTCTTT. It encodes CSVLIPATHEAFF.

The genes are TRBV24-1 and TRBJ1-3; no clear D. The CDR3 spans 13 residues. The germline gives CDR1 KGHDR, CDR2 SFDVKD. Trimming took off 7 bases at V and 4 bases at J, with 10 bases between the two ends. CDR3 residues: CATSAQAGNTIYF. CDR3 DNA sequence: TGTGCCACCAGCGCCCAGGCGGGAAACACCATATATTTT.

V gene TRBV7-9 combines with J gene TRBJ2-2, with D uncertain. Germline assignment: CDR1 SEHNR and CDR2 FQNEAQ (reference sequence). The CDR3 covers 13 residues. V was cut by 4 bases and J by 7 bases, with 10 bases left in between. The CDR3 DNA follows: TGTGCCAGCAGCTCCTACGGTGTCGGGGAGCTGTTTTTT. Encoded protein: CASSSYGVGELFF.

The table lists this clonotype with a few counts. CDR3 nucleotide sequence: TGCAGCGCCTACAGGGGAGGTGAAGCTTTCTTT. Its protein is CSAYRGGEAFF. The V call is TRBV29-1, the J call TRBJ1-1, with 7 bases identical to TRBD1. J lost 7 bases, V lost 7 bases, and 6 bases had no gene match. In germline, CDR1 is SQVTM, CDR2 ANQGSEA. The length of the CDR3 is 11 residues. Drawing the rest from reference TRBV29-1 and TRBJ1-1, the complete variable domain is SAVISQKPSRDICQRGTSLTIQCQVDSQVTMMFWYRQQPGQSLTLIATANQGSEATYESGFVIDKFPISRPNLTFSTLTVSNMSPEDSSIYLCSAYRGGEAFFGQGTRLTVV.

This clonotype was seen more than once but under ten times. The chain links TRBV3-1 to TRBJ2-1, with D possibly being TRBD2 (7 bases). This CDR3 is 12 amino acids long. CDR1 is LGHDT, CDR2 YNNKEL, per germline (reference sequence). V shed 10 bases and J shed 10 bases, with 17 bases lying between them. The DNA for the CDR3 is TGTGCCACCTTCGCGGGGGCTGGGGAGCAGTTCTTC. It specifies CATFAGAGEQFF.

The chain employs TRBV4-3 and TRBJ2-3; 9 positions match TRBD2. Germline trimming cut 0 bases from V and 2 bases from J; bases unmatched to any gene: 15. The CDR3 has 20 residues. The germline V gene encodes CDR1 LGHNA and CDR2 YSLEER. Here the CDR3 DNA reads TGCGCCAGCAGCCAAGAGGGCCCGAGCGGGGGGCTTTCGCCCACAGATACGCAGTATTTT. Its translation: CASSQEGPSGGLSPTDTQYF.

The chain carries TRBV7-9 and TRBJ2-2; D unclear. The V end lost 3 bases, the J end lost 7 bases, and 9 bases lay between the germline ends. The CDR3 has 13 amino acids. CDR1 and CDR2 (germline): SEHNR, FQNEAQ (reference sequence). The CDR3 reads CASSFDQFGELFF. As DNA, the CDR3 is TGTGCCAGCAGCTTTGACCAATTCGGGGAGCTGTTTTTT.